This T cell receptor (beta chain) was identified during a study of immune characterization of retroperitoneal liposarcoma. Germline lookup yields CDR1 MNHNS and CDR2 SASEGT. The CDR3 length is 14 residues. V gave up 4 bases and J gave up 2 bases; unmatched junction bases: 1. MiXCR was run by TCRdb on the PCR reads, yielding one entry per CDR3 protein. This sample yields about 8,000 distinct CDR3 sequences, of which around 40% are seen a single time; about 10% belongs to the top ten. This chain links TRBV6-1 with TRBJ2-3; 9 bases line up with TRBD2. The sequence was collected from a male donor with retroperitoneal liposarcoma. The sequenced sample was tumor tissue. CDR3 protein: CASSVAGATDTQYF. CDR3 in DNA: TGTGCCAGCAGTGTAGCGGGGGCCACAGATACGCAGTATTTT.